The present T cell receptor beta chain was sequenced within a study of brain T cells in children with intractable seizures. Study outcomes and limitations: Pre- and post-surgery blood differed in depth, so pre-surgery absences may be undersampling. HCMV serostatus was not known, and viral specificity came from CDR3 similarity only.

In the case of this clone: Its cognate antigen is unknown.

The protocol was immunoSEQ multiplex PCR, while the TCRdb copy is restricted to in-frame clones and leaves out a portion. The sample lists hundreds of thousands of clones; about 93% were seen once. Time point indicated: blood from clinic visit 5 months post-surgery; TSC patient then seizure free. The sequenced cases were selected for having the highest brain T cell transcript signatures. At least one anti-epileptic drug was given before surgery. The CDR3 extends over 16 amino acids. V lost 5 bases and J 2 bases, leaving 16 bases between the germline ends. The germline V gene encodes CDR1 SNHLY and CDR2 FYNNEI.

J is TRBJ1-3 and V is TRBV2; D may be TRBD1 (5 bases). The TCR sequence derives from a boy younger than two with tuberous sclerosis and intractable seizures. This specimen was peripheral blood, taken around 5 months after surgery. The CDR3 here is CASSQLLGGTGNTIYF. Written as DNA, the CDR3 is TGTGCCAGCAGTCAACTCCTGGGGGGGACTGGAAACACCATATATTTT.